This entry features one T cell receptor (beta chain) sequence. This specimen comes from a study of identical twins. Via MiXCR, TCRdb re-called the 5' RACE reads, giving one row per CDR3 protein. The repertoire consists of approximately 620,000 distinct CDR3 sequences, with 8.5% to 9.5% occurring once and the leading ten covering 0.98%. CDR1 is SGHTA and CDR2 is FQGNSA in the germline V gene. The CDR3 is 15 residues long. After removal of 5 bases from V and 2 bases from J, the junction contained 8 bases not matched to a gene. A further study also used this sample, focusing on yellow fever vaccine responses in identical twins.

The V call is TRBV7-2, the J call TRBJ2-7; TRBD2 matches at 8 bases. This clonotype was sampled from a woman between 18 and 29 years old in good health. Sequences were obtained from PBMCs. The CDR3 spells CASSPGLGSTYEQYF. The CDR3 coding sequence is TGTGCCAGCAGCCCGGGACTAGGCTCTACCTACGAGCAGTACTTC.